This section outlines one T cell receptor (beta chain) sequence together with its context. What it recognizes is unknown. This sample is part of a study of T cell responses to AZD1222 COVID-19 vaccine. Looking at the study overall: It was second doses at about 4 or about 12 weeks that were pooled. General study results and limits: Unmutated variant regions are reportedly targeted by nearly half of spike-specific TCRs. Spike regions recognized by vaccine-associated CD4 TCRs spanned the protein, led by 160-218 and 743-854.

The assay was immunoSEQ multiplex PCR, and TCRdb's table has in-frame clones only and misses some. The data contain 100,000 to 150,000 clones, 70% to 90% of them singletons. The receptor's source is an adult in good health. The specimen was peripheral blood, collected on day 0 of AZD1222 vaccination.

The CDR3 nucleotides are TGCGCCAGCAGCCCATCAAGGACCAGCACAGATACGCAGTATTTT. This codes for CASSPSRTSTDTQYF. V is TRBV5-1 and J is TRBJ2-3, with unresolved D. This CDR3 spans 15 amino acids. The germline CDR1 and CDR2 sequences are SGHRS and YFSETQ. V shed 4 bases and J shed 0 bases, with 12 bases lying between them.